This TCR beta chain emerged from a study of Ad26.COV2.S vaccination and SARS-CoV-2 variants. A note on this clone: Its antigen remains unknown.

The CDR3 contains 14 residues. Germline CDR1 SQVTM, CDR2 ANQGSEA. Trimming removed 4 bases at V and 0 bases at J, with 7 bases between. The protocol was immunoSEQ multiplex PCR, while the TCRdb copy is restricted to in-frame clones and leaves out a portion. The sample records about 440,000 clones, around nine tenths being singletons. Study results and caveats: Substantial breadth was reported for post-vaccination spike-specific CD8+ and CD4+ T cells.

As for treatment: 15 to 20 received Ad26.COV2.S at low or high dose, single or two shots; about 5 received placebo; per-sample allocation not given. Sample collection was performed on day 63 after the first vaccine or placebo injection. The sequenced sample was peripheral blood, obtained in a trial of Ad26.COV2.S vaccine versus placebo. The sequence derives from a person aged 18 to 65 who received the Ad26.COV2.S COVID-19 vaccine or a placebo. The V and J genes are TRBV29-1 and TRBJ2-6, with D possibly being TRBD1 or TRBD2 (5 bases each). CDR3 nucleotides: TGCAGCGTTGGGGGGATCTCTGGGGCCAACGTCCTGACTTTC. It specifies CSVGGISGANVLTF.